This entry features one TCR beta chain sequence. The data were obtained in a study of T cells in narcolepsy. Germline-derived CDR1 and CDR2 are SNHLY and FYNNEI. V shed 9 bases and J 6 bases; nucleotides not matched to a gene: 10. The CDR3 extends over 13 amino acids. The data were produced by immunoSEQ multiplex PCR, yet TCRdb's version contains in-frame clones alone and is incomplete. Of 15,000 to 20,000 clones listed, 85% to 90% are singletons. The chain has TRBV2 and TRBJ1-2; 7 nucleotides agree with TRBD1. Sequencing was carried out using memory (CD45RA-) CD4+ T cells from blood. This sequence was found in a human donor in good health. The CDR3 region is CASRRTGVDGYTF. The CDR3 nucleotides read TGTGCCAGTCGCCGAACAGGGGTGGATGGCTACACCTTC.